The T cell receptor (beta chain) under discussion was sequenced for a study of blood T cell repertoires in COVID-19. Background on the study: Nucleic acid was either cDNA or gDNA, and it came from T cells, B-cell-depleted T cells, or PBMCs.

Sequencing used immunoSEQ multiplex PCR; TCRdb keeps in-frame clones, though not all of them. The sample carries around 140,000 clones, around 87% recorded once. Looked up from germline, CDR1 is SGHRS and CDR2 is YFSETQ. The CDR3 loop spans 15 amino acids. V trimming: 4 bases; J trimming: 1 base; junction bases outside the gene matches: 5. The material sequenced was peripheral blood. This receptor was taken from a man aged 50-60 years with active COVID-19. The V call is TRBV5-1, the J call TRBJ1-1, with 9 bases identical to TRBD1. CDR3 residues: CASSTGQGPNTEAFF. CDR3 bases: TGCGCCAGCAGCACTGGACAGGGGCCGAACACTGAAGCTTTCTTT.